This T cell receptor (beta chain) was recovered during a study of T cells after yellow fever vaccination. A few counts support this clonotype. TCRdb reprocessed the 5' RACE reads via MiXCR and lists one record per CDR3 protein. The sample holds under 300,000 distinct CDR3 sequences; approximately 13% are singletons and the top ten take 0.45% to 0.65%. There are 14 residues in the CDR3. Germline CDR1 MNHNS, CDR2 SASEGT. Trimming removed 6 bases from V and 6 bases from J; junction bases left unmatched: 10. The material was CD4+ T cells sorted from PBMCs, obtained 45 days after the yellow fever booster vaccination. This clonotype originated in a man aged 30 to 39 who received the YFV17D yellow fever vaccine. V and J are TRBV6-1 and TRBJ2-7, with 8 bases matching TRBD1. CDR3 DNA sequence: TGTGCCAGCAGCCAGACAGGGGCCTTCACCGAGCAGTACTTC. It codes for CASSQTGAFTEQYF.